This TCR beta chain is from a study of blood T cell repertoires in COVID-19. Across the whole study: Sources were T cells, B-cell-depleted T cells, or PBMCs; the material itself was cDNA or gDNA.

Only in-frame clones appear in the TCRdb table, and some are missing; sequencing was by immunoSEQ multiplex PCR. Here the sample spans tens of thousands of clones, approximately 85% being singletons. The length of the CDR3 is 16 residues. Germline V lookup: CDR1 LGHDT, CDR2 YNNKEL (reference sequence). V lost 1 base to trimming and J lost 4 bases, with 14 bases between them. The rearrangement links TRBV3-1 (or the pseudogene TRBV3-2) to TRBJ2-1; D perhaps matches TRBD2 (5 bases). The material sequenced was peripheral blood. The source is a human donor in a cohort sampled during active COVID-19. In DNA form, the CDR3 reads TGTGCCAGCAGCCAAGTAGCCGGACTTACATACAATGAGCAGTTCTTC. This codes for CASSQVAGLTYNEQFF.